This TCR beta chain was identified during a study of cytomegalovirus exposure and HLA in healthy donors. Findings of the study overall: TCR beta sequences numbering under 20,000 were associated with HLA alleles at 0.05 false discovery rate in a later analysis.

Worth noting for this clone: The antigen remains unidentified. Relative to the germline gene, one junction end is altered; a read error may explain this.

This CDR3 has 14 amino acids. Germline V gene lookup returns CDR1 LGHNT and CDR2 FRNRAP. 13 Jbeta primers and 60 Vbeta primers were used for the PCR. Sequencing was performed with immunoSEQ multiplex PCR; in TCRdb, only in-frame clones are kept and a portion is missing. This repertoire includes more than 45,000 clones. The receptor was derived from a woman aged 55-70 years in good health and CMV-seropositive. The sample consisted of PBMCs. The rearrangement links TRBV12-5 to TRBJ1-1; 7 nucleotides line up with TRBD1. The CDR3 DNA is TGTGCTAGTGGTTTAGGGACAGCCTACACTGAAGATTTCTTT. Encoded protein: CASGLGTAYTEDFF. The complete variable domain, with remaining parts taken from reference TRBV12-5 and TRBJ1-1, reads DARVTQTPRHKVTEMGQEVTMRCQPILGHNTVFWYRQTMMQGLELLAYFRNRAPLDDSGMPKDRFSAEMPDATLATLKIQPSEPRDSAVYFCASGLGTAYTEDFFGQGTRLTVV.